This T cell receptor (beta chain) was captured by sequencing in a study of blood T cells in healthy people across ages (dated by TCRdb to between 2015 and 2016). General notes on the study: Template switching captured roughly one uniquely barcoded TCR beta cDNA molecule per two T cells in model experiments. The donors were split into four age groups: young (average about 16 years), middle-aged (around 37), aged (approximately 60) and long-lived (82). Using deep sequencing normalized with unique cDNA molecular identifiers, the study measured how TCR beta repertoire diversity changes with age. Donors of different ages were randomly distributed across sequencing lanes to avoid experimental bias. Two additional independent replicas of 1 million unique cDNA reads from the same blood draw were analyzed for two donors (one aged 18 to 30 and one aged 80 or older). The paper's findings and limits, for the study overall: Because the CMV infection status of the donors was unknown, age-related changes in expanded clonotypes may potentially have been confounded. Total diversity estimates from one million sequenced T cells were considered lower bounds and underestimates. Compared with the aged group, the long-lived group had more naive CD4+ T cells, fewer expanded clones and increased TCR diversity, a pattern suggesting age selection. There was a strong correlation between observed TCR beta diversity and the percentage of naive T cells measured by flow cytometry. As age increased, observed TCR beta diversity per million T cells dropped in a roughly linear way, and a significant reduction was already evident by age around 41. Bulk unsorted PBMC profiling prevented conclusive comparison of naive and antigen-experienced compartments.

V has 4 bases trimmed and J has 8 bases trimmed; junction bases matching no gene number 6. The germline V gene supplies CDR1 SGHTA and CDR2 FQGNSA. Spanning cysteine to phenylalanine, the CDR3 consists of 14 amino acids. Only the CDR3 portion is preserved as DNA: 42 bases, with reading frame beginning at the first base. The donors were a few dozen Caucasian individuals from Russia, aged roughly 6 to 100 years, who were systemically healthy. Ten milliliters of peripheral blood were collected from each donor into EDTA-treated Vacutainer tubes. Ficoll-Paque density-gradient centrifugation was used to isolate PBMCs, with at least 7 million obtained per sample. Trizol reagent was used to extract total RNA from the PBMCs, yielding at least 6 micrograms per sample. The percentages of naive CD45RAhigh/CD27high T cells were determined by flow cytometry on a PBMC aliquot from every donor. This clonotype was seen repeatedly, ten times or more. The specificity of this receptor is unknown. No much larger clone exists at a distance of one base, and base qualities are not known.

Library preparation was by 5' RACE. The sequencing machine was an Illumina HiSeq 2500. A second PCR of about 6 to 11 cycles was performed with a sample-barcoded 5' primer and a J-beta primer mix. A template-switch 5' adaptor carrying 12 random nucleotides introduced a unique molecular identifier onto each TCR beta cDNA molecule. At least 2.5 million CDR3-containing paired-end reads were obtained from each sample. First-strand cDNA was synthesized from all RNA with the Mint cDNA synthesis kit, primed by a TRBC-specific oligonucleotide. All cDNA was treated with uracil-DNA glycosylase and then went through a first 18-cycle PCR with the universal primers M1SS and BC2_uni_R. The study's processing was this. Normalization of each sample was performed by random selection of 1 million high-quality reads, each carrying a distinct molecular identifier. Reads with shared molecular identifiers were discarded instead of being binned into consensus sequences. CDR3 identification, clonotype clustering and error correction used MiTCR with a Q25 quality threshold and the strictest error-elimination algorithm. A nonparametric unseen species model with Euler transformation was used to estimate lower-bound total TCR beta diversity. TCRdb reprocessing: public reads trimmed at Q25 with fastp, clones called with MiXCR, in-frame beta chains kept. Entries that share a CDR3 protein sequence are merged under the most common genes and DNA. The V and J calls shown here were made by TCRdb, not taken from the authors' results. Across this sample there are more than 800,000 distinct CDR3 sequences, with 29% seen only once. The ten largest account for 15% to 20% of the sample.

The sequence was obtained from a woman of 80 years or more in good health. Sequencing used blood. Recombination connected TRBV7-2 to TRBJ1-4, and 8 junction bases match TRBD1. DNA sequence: TGTGCCAGCAGCTCACAGGGGGGCCCCGAAAAACTGTTTTTT. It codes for CASSSQGGPEKLFF.